Listed below are T cell receptor beta chains from one sample, sequenced in a study of blood T cell repertoires in COVID-19. Sequencing used immunoSEQ multiplex PCR; TCRdb keeps in-frame clones, though not all of them. The sample shows approximately 230,000 clones, about 89% of them seen only once. Sample: PBMCs or T cells enriched from blood (not recorded which). Receptors were obtained from a woman aged 25 to 39 who had recovered from COVID-19. CDR3s leave out the opening cysteine and the closing phenylalanine or tryptophan. Each record gives: V gene, CDR3 protein.

TRBV28	ASSLEGAAGNTIY
TRBV6-5	ASKRGTALNTEAF
TRBV7-2	ASSTVEATEAF
TRBV9	ASSVALSTEAF
TRBV7-9	ASSLGGAGNTIY
TRBV30	AWSFTGGSQPQH
TRBV9	ASSLGTGKVETQY
TRBV10-3	AISDSGTGNQPQH
TRBV2	ASSPEGDEQY
TRBV6-4	ASSDSRERYT
TRBV5-1	ASSLGRGNTEAF
TRBV19	ASMPRPNEKLF
TRBV19	ASSVGSSNTGELF
TRBV19	ASSSQGHYQPQH
TRBV28	ASSISIKQY
TRBV19	ASDTGDNQPQH
TRBV28	ASSLFRGAEAF
TRBV28	ASSLMGEAPYSTDTQY
TRBV4-3	ASSPRTEAGYYGYT
TRBV4-1	ASSQRLGTGEFEEQY
TRBV18	ASSASGTNYEQY
TRBV19	ASSMVGDTPLH
TRBV5-7	ASRNVLT
TRBV18	ASSRAGGHYGYT
TRBV19	ASSKRQRNSGNTIY
TRBV4-1	ASSSGNTDTQY
TRBV30	AWSVLGGADNSPLH
TRBV5-5	ASSWTEYSNQPQH
TRBV4-3	ASSQSRTGELF
TRBV11-2	ASSPLGRGLSTEAF
TRBV18	ASSPRQGNSKNIQY
TRBV6-2/TRBV6-3	ASSYIAGGGTDTQY
TRBV7-6	ASSLVSGGTGDTEAF
TRBV4-2	ASSHDGQGHNEQF
TRBV2	ASSGDRGNTEAF
TRBV6-1	ASSETGVRVDEQY
TRBV2	ASSESRLTMRGQPQH
TRBV19	ASSPRTGEIMNTEAF
TRBV19	ASSLGGRGTEAF
TRBV6-5	ASKKLAGTYEQY
TRBV7-9	ASSLDGSQPQH
TRBV7-9	ASRGDGNTIY
TRBV7-6	ASSLAMGQPNEKLF
TRBV3-1/TRBV3-2	ASSDTGGISYEQY
TRBV28	ASHLTRLGETQY
TRBV4-3	ASSQDSGRTVKLF
TRBV4-1	ASSPRVNSGANVLT
TRBV5-1	ASSRLAGAIDTQY
TRBV7-2	ASSLVWGELAGEQF
TRBV9	ASSSHSTTNEKLF
TRBV5-1	ASSSADSATNEKLF
TRBV28	ASSYNNEQF